These 2 T cell receptor beta chains came from one sample sequenced in a study of blood T cell repertoires in COVID-19. The table came from immunoSEQ multiplex PCR; TCRdb's copy has only in-frame clones and leaves some out. The data contain approximately 270,000 clones, around nine tenths of them singletons. Sequencing was done on a sample of peripheral blood. These receptors were taken from a man aged 35 to 55 with active or convalescent COVID-19.

In the case of this clone: Other DNA sequences within the sample encode an identical CDR3. The V and J genes are TRBV9 and TRBJ2-7; D might be TRBD2 (5 bases). The length of the CDR3 is 13 residues. Trimming took 2 bases from V and 0 from J, leaving 6 bases between them. From germline, CDR1 is SGDLS and CDR2 YYNGEE. The CDR3 region is CASSVGDSYEQYF. The CDR3 coding sequence is TGTGCCAGCAGCGTGGGAGACTCCTACGAGCAGTACTTC.

The rearrangement joins TRBV2 to TRBJ2-7; 7 positions agree with TRBD1. The V and J ends lost 6 bases and 3 bases, in that order; junction bases with no gene match: 5. In germline, CDR1 is SNHLY, CDR2 FYNNEI. The CDR3 totals 13 residues. The CDR3 region has the DNA TGTGCCAGCAGGGGTAGGGACAGCTACGAGCAGTACTTC. The encoded protein is CASRGRDSYEQYF. The full variable domain, completed using reference TRBV2 and TRBJ2-7, is EPEVTQTPSHQVTQMGQEVILRCVPISNHLYFYWYRQILGQKVEFLVSFYNNEISEKSEIFDDQFSVERPDGSNFTLKIRSTKLEDSAMYFCASRGRDSYEQYFGPGTRLTVT.